The table lists the clone carrying this T cell receptor (beta chain) with many counts. Its antigen is undetermined. The V gene lost 5 bases and the J gene lost 4 bases, with 17 bases spanning the gap. The CDR3 covers 15 residues. Germline V lookup: CDR1 MDHEN, CDR2 SYDVKM. These data are taken from a study of blood T cells in healthy people across ages. Regarding the study as a whole: CMV status of donors was unknown, possibly confounding expanded clonotype changes.

Primed by a sample-barcoded 5' primer and a J-beta primer mix, a second PCR proceeded for about 7 to 11 cycles. TCRdb called the 5' RACE reads again in MiXCR, with one record for every CDR3 protein. The sample yields roughly 1.7 million distinct CDR3 sequences, about 31% seen once. The sample was blood. The genes are TRBV28 and TRBJ2-5; D is ambiguous. This clonotype was sampled from a woman younger than 45 in good health. In DNA form, the CDR3 reads TGTGCCAGCAGTCCACGGTCCAAGGGTGCAGAGACCCAGTACTTC. Translation gives CASSPRSKGAETQYF. Full variable domain (remainder filled in from reference TRBV28 and TRBJ2-5): DVKVTQSSRYLVKRTGEKVFLECVQDMDHENMFWYRQDPGLGLRLIYFSYDVKMKEKGDIPEGYSVSREKKERFSLILESASTNQTSMYLCASSPRSKGAETQYFGPGTRLLVL.